The present entry profiles one TCR beta chain with its context. Its cognate antigen is unknown. Treatment reported: roughly 11-day PBMC culture with coronavirus spike peptide pools or control peptides (ViraFEST assay). The Oncomine TCR Beta short-read assay sequenced DNA from cultured CD4+ T cells. Once CD4+ T cells had been cultured, genomic DNA was extracted from them. TCRdb used MiXCR to reprocess the PCR reads, holding one entry per CDR3 protein. The sample records over 15,000 distinct CDR3 sequences, around 53% being singletons. This record belongs to a study of vaccination and CD4 T cells after COVID-19. Germline CDR1 and CDR2: SGHTA and FQGTGA. The CDR3 is 14 residues long. The ends lost 7 bases at V and 3 bases at J; junction bases unmatched: 8.

V is TRBV7-3 and J is TRBJ1-1, with 7 nucleotides matching TRBD1. Sequenced material: CD4+ T cells from blood, cultured in vitro. This clonotype originated in a human donor who had recovered from COVID-19. This chain's CDR3 is CASTPGQAYTEAFF. Written as DNA, the CDR3 is TGTGCCAGCACCCCCGGACAGGCCTACACTGAAGCTTTCTTT. Looking up the rest from reference TRBV7-3 and TRBJ1-1 gives the full variable domain: GAGVSQTPSNKVTEKGKYVELRCDPISGHTALYWYRQSLGQGPEFLIYFQGTGAADDSGLPNDRFFAVRPEGSVSTLKIQRTERGDSAVYLCASTPGQAYTEAFFGQGTRLTVV.